This T cell receptor beta chain was identified during a study of T cells in Graves' hyperthyroidism and ophthalmopathy. Patients with uncontrolled infections, other autoimmune diseases, pregnancy or lactation were excluded. This clonotype appeared many times. Its antigen is as yet unknown. V lost 7 bases and J lost 3, with 16 bases in between. CDR3 length: 14 amino acids. There were TCR beta CDR3 regions amplified from RNA transcripts. HTBI primers were the set used in a first-round RT-PCR of the TCR CDR3. TCRdb ran MiXCR on the multiplex PCR reads and lists one entry per CDR3 protein. The data show 500,000 or so distinct CDR3 sequences, roughly 15% seen once. Whole-study results and caveats: Most expanded thyroid clonotypes above 0.001 recurred in blood.

The receptor's source is a woman in her twenties or thirties with Graves' ophthalmopathy. The V and J genes are TRBV12-3 or TRBV12-4 and TRBJ2-7; D tentatively reads TRBD1 or TRBD2 (5 bases each). Sequenced input: blood. Written as DNA, the CDR3 is TGTGCCAGCACCCTTGGGGGACCGGGCTACGAGCAGTACTTC. Its protein is CASTLGGPGYEQYF.